One sample yielded the 15 T cell receptor beta chains listed below, sequenced in a study of PD-1 blockade in classical Hodgkin lymphoma. Sequencing was performed with immunoSEQ multiplex PCR; in TCRdb, only in-frame clones are kept and a portion is missing. Of some 13,000 clones listed, roughly 86% are singletons. Relapse after autologous stem cell transplantation occurred in every patient, and brentuximab vedotin exposure varied. Sequencing used peripheral blood mononuclear cells (PBMCs), obtained at baseline. These receptors all stem from a human donor with classical Hodgkin lymphoma.

Here the CDR3 reads CASTRGSGRVGYEQYF. The CDR3 coding sequence is TGTGCCAGCACGCGGGGCAGCGGGAGAGTGGGCTACGAGCAGTACTTC. The V and J genes are TRBV5-4 and TRBJ2-7; the match to TRBD2 covers 8 bases. There are 16 residues in the CDR3. J was trimmed by 3 bases and V by 6 bases; bases with no gene match: 14. Germline-derived CDR1 and CDR2 are SGHNT and YYREEE (reference sequence).

The chain employs TRBV10-1 and TRBJ2-2; unclear D gene. Trimming cost V 2 bases and J 6 bases, with 7 bases left between them. The CDR3 loop spans 13 amino acids. Germline assignment: CDR1 WNHNN and CDR2 SYGVQD (reference sequence). CDR3 loop: CASSELQSGELFF. For the CDR3, the DNA is TGCGCCAGCAGTGAGCTACAGTCCGGGGAGCTGTTTTTT.

This chain uses TRBV18 with TRBJ1-1; the match to TRBD1 covers 7 bases. The CDR3 has 14 amino acids. Germline lookup yields CDR1 KGHSH and CDR2 LQKENI. Germline trimming cut 11 bases from V and 3 bases from J; bases unmatched to any gene: 12. The CDR3 is CAGTRQGTDTEAFF. Written as DNA, the CDR3 is TGTGCCGGCACGCGACAGGGTACTGACACTGAAGCTTTCTTT.

The gene calls are TRBV6-1 and TRBJ2-1; the match to TRBD2 covers 8 bases. The V gene end was trimmed by 3 bases and the J gene end by 15 bases; junction bases not matched to a gene: 7. The CDR3 covers 12 residues. The germline gives CDR1 MNHNS, CDR2 SASEGT. The CDR3 region has the DNA TGTGCCAGCAGTGATCTCAGCCGGGGGGGGTTCTTC. Encoded protein: CASSDLSRGGFF.

Worth noting for this clone: At one of its ends the junction is not consistent with the germline gene, which may arise from a read error. Other DNA sequences in the same sample also yield this CDR3. J is TRBJ2-3 and V is TRBV5-1, with D perhaps matching TRBD1 or TRBD2 (6 bases each). Germline V gives CDR1 SGHRS, CDR2 YFSETQ. The CDR3 runs to 18 residues. CDR3 in amino acids: CASSLVALTGSGTDTQYF. The CDR3 nucleotides are TGCGCCAGCAGCTTGGTGGCCCTGACAGGTAGCGGCACAGATACACAGTATTTT. The complete variable domain, with remaining parts taken from reference TRBV5-1 and TRBJ2-3, reads KAGVTQTPRYLIKTRGQQVTLSCSPISGHRSVSWYQQTPGQGLQFLFEYFSETQRNKGNFPGRFSGRQFSNSRSEMNVSTLELGDSALYLCASSLVALTGSGTDTQYFGPGTRLTVL.

The chain is built from TRBV11-2 and TRBJ1-4, with no clear D. V was clipped by 5 bases and J by 8 bases, with 12 bases between them. CDR1 SGHAT and CDR2 FQNNGV come from the germline V gene. This CDR3 region has 13 residues. CDR3 in amino acids: CASSPEAGEKLFF. Here the CDR3 DNA reads TGTGCCAGCAGCCCAGAAGCGGGGGAAAAACTGTTTTTT.

The rearrangement joins TRBV28 to TRBJ1-1, with a tentative D call TRBD1 (5 bases). Trimming cost V 6 bases and J 10 bases, with 27 bases left between them. The CDR3 covers 16 residues. Per the germline V gene, CDR1 is MDHEN and CDR2 is SYDVKM. The CDR3 DNA sequence: TGTGCCAGCAGCCTAAACCCCAATTACGGGGGTTTTGTAGCTTTCTTT. Residues: CASSLNPNYGGFVAFF.

Only one count was recorded for this clone. The rearrangement uses TRBV6-6 and TRBJ2-2; TRBD2 matches 8 bases. V gave up 4 bases and J gave up 5 bases; unmatched junction bases: 6. Germline V gene sequence: CDR1 MNHNY, CDR2 SVGAGI (reference sequence). The CDR3 sequence is 15 residues long. The CDR3 coding sequence is TGTGCCAGCAGTTCCAGCGGGAGAGTTACCGGGGAGCTGTTTTTT. Translation gives CASSSSGRVTGELFF.

This sequence joins TRBV21-1 and TRBJ2-3; the listed D gene, TRBD1, was not tested against the DNA. TRBV21-1 constitutes a pseudogene. The CDR3 has 15 amino acids. CDR3 sequence reads: CASSSDSGSTDTQYF. Written as DNA, the CDR3 is TGTGCCAGCAGTTCCGACAGTGGTAGCACAGATACGCAGTATTTT.

V gene TRBV6-5 combines with J gene TRBJ2-7; no clear D gene. Trimming took off 0 bases at V and 2 bases at J, with 8 bases between the two ends. This CDR3 is built from 14 residues. The germline CDR1 and CDR2 sequences are MNHEY and SVGAGI. The CDR3 sequence is CASSYSGRTYEQYF. The CDR3 bases are TGTGCCAGCAGTTACTCTGGCAGGACCTACGAGCAGTACTTC.

The chain recombines TRBV2 with TRBJ2-1; D ambiguous. The germline V and J ends were trimmed by 8 bases and 5 bases, with 4 bases remaining between them. CDR1 and CDR2 (germline): SNHLY, FYNNEI. This CDR3 has 10 amino acids. The CDR3 here is CASGHNEQFF. Here the CDR3 DNA reads TGTGCCAGCGGGCACAATGAGCAGTTCTTC.

The rearrangement joins TRBV19 to TRBJ2-7, with 8 bases fitting TRBD1. Germline-derived CDR1 and CDR2 are LNHDA and SQIVND (reference sequence). With V trimmed by 5 bases and J by 3 bases, 6 bases remained unmatched. This CDR3 spans 14 amino acids. The CDR3 coding sequence is TGTGCCAGTAGTTTTCCGGGACAGGACTACGAGCAGTACTTC. This sequence encodes CASSFPGQDYEQYF. Combining the CDR3 with reference TRBV19 and TRBJ2-7 gives the whole variable domain DGGITQSPKYLFRKEGQNVTLSCEQNLNHDAMYWYRQDPGQGLRLIYYSQIVNDFQKGDIAEGYSVSREKKESFPLTVTSAQKNPTAFYLCASSFPGQDYEQYFGPGTRLTVT.

The V call is TRBV5-6, the J call TRBJ1-3; D is uncertain. Germline V gene lookup returns CDR1 SGHDT and CDR2 YYEEEE. The CDR3 covers 13 residues. V lost 6 bases to trimming and J lost 1 base, with 8 bases between them. The chain's CDR3 is CASMTLSGNTIYF. The CDR3 coding sequence is TGTGCCAGCATGACCCTATCTGGAAACACCATATATTTT.

The chain links TRBV25-1 to TRBJ1-2, with TRBD1 as a possible D gene (5 bases). Germline V gene data show CDR1 as MGHDK and CDR2 as SYGVNS. This CDR3 has 15 amino acids. The V end was cut by 10 bases, the J end by 1 base, with 19 bases between. CDR3 in amino acids: CATWSTDAFNYGYTF. In DNA, the CDR3 is TGTGCCACCTGGTCGACAGACGCATTTAACTATGGCTACACCTTC.

The CDR3 here is CASLGTGLNYGYTF. The DNA of the CDR3 is TGTGCCAGCCTTGGGACAGGGCTTAACTATGGCTACACCTTC. The rearrangement joins TRBV19 to TRBJ1-2, with 9 bases fitting TRBD1. This CDR3 contains 14 residues. Losses at the gene ends were 9 bases for V and 1 base for J; bases not matched to a gene: 6. Germline lookup yields CDR1 LNHDA and CDR2 SQIVND (reference sequence).